This T cell receptor beta chain is drawn from a study of glioma-infiltrating T cells. Study summary: Sequencing aimed for 4.5- to 10-fold coverage of about a million peripheral T cells.

Using RNA template, CDR3s of TCR alpha and beta were amplified with iRepertoire arm-PCR. TCRdb processed the multiplex PCR reads anew with MiXCR; each CDR3 protein has one entry. The sample has about 400,000 distinct CDR3 sequences; 41% are singletons. Germline-derived CDR1 and CDR2 are MNHNS and SASEGT. CDR3 length: 15 amino acids. V was pared by 6 bases and J by 4 bases, with 12 bases of the junction left unmatched. Sequencing was done on a sample of glioma tissue, nonneoplastic brain tissue, or PBMCs (not recorded which). The chain joins TRBV6-1 to TRBJ2-7; TRBD1 matches 7 bases. The sequence came from a human donor with low-grade glioma or glioblastoma, undergoing nonglioma brain surgery, or in good health (not recorded which). CDR3 amino acids: CASSPTRGRVYEQYF. Written as DNA, the CDR3 is TGTGCCAGCAGCCCCACAAGGGGGCGAGTGTACGAGCAGTACTTC.